This T cell receptor (beta chain) is from a study of T cells after posttransplantation cyclophosphamide. General study results and limits: Donor-recipient repertoire similarity was low at 1-2 months, rising over year one. Recipient CMV seropositivity and CMV reactivation strongly tracked TRB clonality. Skin or GI-infiltrating T cells shared few TRB sequences with blood.

Repertoires were generated with immunoSEQ multiplex PCR, while TCRdb's copy carries only in-frame clones and drops some. The sample carries roughly 2,200 clones, almost 70% recorded once. A remark on this clone: The antigen is undetermined.

The J segment lost 2 bases and the V segment lost 3 bases, leaving 10 bases of the junction unmatched. The CDR3 runs to 17 residues. The V gene's germline CDR1 is LGHNA and CDR2 YNFKEQ. Busulfan-fludarabine conditioning, marrow transplant, and cyclophosphamide on days +3 and +4 were administered. The chain has TRBV4-2 and TRBJ2-3, with TRBD2 matching 8 bases. The TCR was taken from a male patient aged 55 to 69 who received an allogeneic stem cell transplant from a related donor and was CMV-positive. Some of these T cells may belong to the graft donor. The sample in question was PBMCs, obtained after allogeneic stem cell transplant with posttransplant cyclophosphamide. The CDR3 DNA sequence: TGTGCCAGCAGCCAGGCCTATAGCGGGGACTCCACAGATACGCAGTATTTT. Residues: CASSQAYSGDSTDTQYF.